The rows below give T cell receptor beta chains drawn from one sample of a study of blood T cells in healthy people across ages. A single record per CDR3 protein comes from TCRdb applying MiXCR to the 5' RACE reads. The sample holds 790,000 or so distinct CDR3 sequences, roughly three fifths seen once. The specimen sequenced was blood. These receptors all come from a man aged 40-55 years in good health. Each CDR3 is given with its conserved first and last residue. D genes are given only for firm matches. Some rows mark clone size as missing; the rest say once, few, many or name a class of expanded clone.

v_call,j_call,d_call,clone_size,cdr3_nt,cdr3_aa
TRBV9,TRBJ1-2,-,once,TGTGCCAGCAATCGGGACACAAGGTCCTATGGCTACACCTTC,CASNRDTRSYGYTF
TRBV11-2,TRBJ2-5,-,-,TGTGCCAGCAGCTTAGAGGCAGGGTACCTCCAAGAGACCCAGTACTTC,CASSLEAGYLQETQYF
TRBV20-1,TRBJ2-7,-,-,TGCAGTGCTAGTCGTGGGGCTGGAGAGCAGTACTTC,CSASRGAGEQYF
TRBV10-2,TRBJ2-1,TRBD2,many,TGCGCCAGCAGAGGACTAGCGGGAGGCCCCAGTGAGCAGTTCTTC,CASRGLAGGPSEQFF
TRBV10-3,TRBJ2-7,-,-,TGTGCCACTAGCCCCGGGACGGACCACTACGAGCAGTACTTC,CATSPGTDHYEQYF
TRBV19,TRBJ2-7,-,-,TGTGCCAGTAGTATCCTCCTGGACTCCTACGAGCAGTACTTC,CASSILLDSYEQYF
TRBV27,TRBJ2-5,TRBD2,-,TGTGCCAGCAGTTACGCGGGGGAAGAGACCCAGTACTTC,CASSYAGEETQYF
TRBV10-3,TRBJ2-3,TRBD2,many,TGTGCCATCAGGCCGGGACTAGCGAGAGATACGCAGTATTTT,CAIRPGLARDTQYF
TRBV7-9,TRBJ2-1,TRBD2,-,TGTGCCAGCAGCTTATCTGGGGGAGGGGTATACAATGAGCAGTTCTTC,CASSLSGGGVYNEQFF
TRBV11-1,TRBJ2-2,-,-,TGTGCCAGCAGCTTAGGGCTCGTGGTAGGAAGTTACACCGGGGAGCTGTTTTTT,CASSLGLVVGSYTGELFF
TRBV5-4,TRBJ1-1,-,-,TGTGCCAGCAGCTTGGGGCTCTGGACAGAAACTGAAGCTTTCTTT,CASSLGLWTETEAFF
TRBV27,TRBJ2-3,-,-,TGTGCCAGCAGTTTTGGGGCAGCTGCCACAGATACGCAGTATTTT,CASSFGAAATDTQYF
TRBV4-1,TRBJ2-7,-,-,TGCGCCAGCAGCCAATTACTCCACTACGAGCAGTACTTC,CASSQLLHYEQYF
TRBV5-5,TRBJ2-5,-,few,TGTGCCAGCAGCTCGTGGGGCGGGGAGACCCAGTACTTC,CASSSWGGETQYF
TRBV6-5,TRBJ1-4,-,few,TGTGCCAGCAGTTACTCGTTGGCGAATGAAAAACTGTTTTTT,CASSYSLANEKLFF
TRBV6-2/TRBV6-3,TRBJ2-7,-,-,TGTGCCAGCAGGCTAGACGGGCCCTACGAGCAGTACTTC,CASRLDGPYEQYF
TRBV25-1,TRBJ2-5,-,-,TGTGCCAGCAGTGTCAACAGGGATATTCGTGAGACCCAGTACTTC,CASSVNRDIRETQYF
TRBV5-5,TRBJ2-4,-,few,TGTGCCAGCAGCTTGGCCCCGACTGGGGCCAAAAACATTCAGTACTTC,CASSLAPTGAKNIQYF
TRBV20-1,TRBJ1-5,-,-,TGCAGTGCTAGAGTCTCGACAGATCAAAATCAGCCCCAGCATTTT,CSARVSTDQNQPQHF
TRBV18,TRBJ2-7,TRBD1,few,TGTGCCAGCTCGGACGTCCGGGACAGGGTCGACGAGCAGTACTTC,CASSDVRDRVDEQYF
TRBV29-1,TRBJ2-1,-,few,TGCAGCGTTGATGGATGGGGGTCCTACAATGAGCAGTTCTTC,CSVDGWGSYNEQFF
TRBV10-3,TRBJ2-3,-,-,TGTGCCATCAGGGTAACAAGGGACAAGGCGGCGGAGGGCGATACGCTGTATTTT,CAIRVTRDKAAEGDTLYF
TRBV10-3,TRBJ2-1,TRBD1,-,TGTGCCATCAGTGAGACGAGTCAGGGGGCCCCCTACAATGAGCAGTTCTTC,CAISETSQGAPYNEQFF
TRBV29-1,TRBJ1-2,-,few,TGCAGCGTACCCTCCGGGCCCAACTATGGCTACACCTTC,CSVPSGPNYGYTF
TRBV7-2,TRBJ2-1,-,-,TGTGCCAGCAGAATGTCAGGGGGGCCCTACAATGAGCAGTTCTTC,CASRMSGGPYNEQFF
TRBV25-1,TRBJ2-7,-,once,TGTGCCACCGAGGACAGAACCTCCTACAATGAGCAGTACTTC,CATEDRTSYNEQYF
TRBV29-1,TRBJ1-1,-,-,TGCAGCGTTGAAAGGGGGTCAGTCGGCACTGAAGCTTTCTTT,CSVERGSVGTEAFF
TRBV6-4,TRBJ1-2,-,-,TGTGCCAGCAGCGCAGATCGACACAGGGTTGGCTACACCTTC,CASSADRHRVGYTF
TRBV15,TRBJ2-2,-,-,TGTGCCACCAGCAGAGATCTAGTTGGGGAGCTGTTTTTT,CATSRDLVGELFF
TRBV11-2,TRBJ2-5,-,once,TGTGCCAGCAACCAACCGGACAGAGGGTTTGAGACCCAGTACTTC,CASNQPDRGFETQYF
TRBV5-8,TRBJ1-1,TRBD1,-,TGTGCCAGCAGCATGGGGGGACAGAGTGAAGCTTTCTTT,CASSMGGQSEAFF
TRBV20-1,TRBJ2-5,-,-,TGCAGTGCTAGAGGCTTAGGGCAAGAGACCCAGTACTTC,CSARGLGQETQYF
TRBV12-3/TRBV12-4,TRBJ2-1,-,-,TGTGCCAGCAGTTTGCGCGTTGGGGGAAATGAGCAGTTCTTC,CASSLRVGGNEQFF